This TCR beta chain was captured by sequencing in a study of beta chain features in type 1 diabetes. A remark on this clone: Antigen unknown.

Since all of the isolated RNA was reverse transcribed, expressed TCRB transcripts were what got sequenced. Some clones are missing from TCRdb's copy, which holds only in-frame ones; the method was immunoSEQ multiplex PCR. Seen here are around 360,000 clones, approximately 12% observed once, and the top ten hold around 0.01%. Study-level points and caveats: Within patients, naive, central memory and Treg TCRB repertoires seemed more similar than within healthy donors. When Type 1 diabetes patients were examined, their TCRB CDR3s proved moderately but significantly shorter in all four CD4+ subsets.

The germline V gene encodes CDR1 SEHNR and CDR2 FQNEAQ (reference sequence). Deletions cut 7 bases from V and 4 bases from J, with 20 bases between. This CDR3 contains 15 residues. The TCR originated in a woman between 18 and 29 years old with type 1 diabetes. Sequenced: naive CD4+ T cells from blood. V usage is TRBV7-9 and J usage is TRBJ2-7; TRBD2 might be the D (6 bases). DNA for the CDR3: TGTGCCAGCACCCTAGGGAGGTTTCCTCCATACGAGCAGTACTTC. Encoded protein: CASTLGRFPPYEQYF.